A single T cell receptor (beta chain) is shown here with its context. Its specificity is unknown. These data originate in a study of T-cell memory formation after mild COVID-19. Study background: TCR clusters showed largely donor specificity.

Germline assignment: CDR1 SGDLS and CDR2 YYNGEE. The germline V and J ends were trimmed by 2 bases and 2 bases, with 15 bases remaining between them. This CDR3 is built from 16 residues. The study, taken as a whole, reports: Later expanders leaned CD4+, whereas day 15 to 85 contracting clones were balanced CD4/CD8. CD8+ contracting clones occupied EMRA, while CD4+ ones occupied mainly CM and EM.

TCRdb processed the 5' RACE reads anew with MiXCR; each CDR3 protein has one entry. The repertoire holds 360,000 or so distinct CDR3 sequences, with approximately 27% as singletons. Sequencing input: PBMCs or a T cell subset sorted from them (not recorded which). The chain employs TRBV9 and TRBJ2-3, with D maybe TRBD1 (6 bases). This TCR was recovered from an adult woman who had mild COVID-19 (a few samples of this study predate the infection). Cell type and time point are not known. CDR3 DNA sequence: TGTGCCAGCAGCGTTCAGGGGATCTCCCTCACAGATACGCAGTATTTT. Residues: CASSVQGISLTDTQYF.